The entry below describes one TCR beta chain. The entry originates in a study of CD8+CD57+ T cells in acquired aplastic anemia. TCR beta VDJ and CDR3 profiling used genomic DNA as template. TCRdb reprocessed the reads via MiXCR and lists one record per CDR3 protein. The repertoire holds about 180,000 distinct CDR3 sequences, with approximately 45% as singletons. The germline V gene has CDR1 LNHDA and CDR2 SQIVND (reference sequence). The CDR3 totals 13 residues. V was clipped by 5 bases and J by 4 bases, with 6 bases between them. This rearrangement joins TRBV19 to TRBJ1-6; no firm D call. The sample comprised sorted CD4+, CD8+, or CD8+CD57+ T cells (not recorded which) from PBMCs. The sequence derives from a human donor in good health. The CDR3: CASSPLYNSPLHF. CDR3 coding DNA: TGTGCCAGTAGTCCATTATATAATTCACCCCTCCACTTT.